The sequence of this TCR beta chain was determined in a study of CD8+CD57+ T cells in acquired aplastic anemia. Study as a whole: On average, sorted CD4+ and CD8+ cells gave 3.2 ug of DNA. General study points: Patients and controls had in common approximately 30 CD8+ CDR3 sequences.

Genomic DNA acted as the template from which TCR beta VDJ combination and CDR3 sequence profiling were carried out. TCRdb reprocessed the reads via MiXCR and lists one record per CDR3 protein. This sample carries roughly 180,000 distinct CDR3 sequences, 40% to 50% of them seen once, and the ten largest clones take 2.5% to 3.5%. Germline loops: CDR1 SGHAT, CDR2 FQNNGV. This CDR3 region has 16 residues. With V trimmed by 5 bases and J by 4 bases, 11 bases remained unmatched. As to this clonotype: The antigen remains undetermined.

V is TRBV11-2 and J is TRBJ1-3, with 7 bases lining up with TRBD1. Material for sequencing was sorted CD4+, CD8+, or CD8+CD57+ T cells (not recorded which) from PBMCs. This clonotype was sampled from a human donor in good health. CDR3 in amino acids: CASSPSRGMFGNTIYF. The CDR3 DNA is TGTGCCAGCAGCCCGAGCAGGGGGATGTTCGGAAACACCATATATTTT.